The rows below give T cell receptor beta chains drawn from one sample of a study of blood T cells in healthy people across ages. Using its own MiXCR run on the 5' RACE reads, TCRdb lists one record per CDR3 protein. The data contain about a million distinct CDR3 sequences, roughly half of them seen just once; the ten biggest clones take up around a fifth. Sample: blood. These receptors were obtained from a woman aged 55-69 years in good health. Each CDR3 is given with its conserved first and last residue. Fields, in order: J gene, D gene, CDR3 length, clone size, V gene, CDR3 DNA, CDR3 protein. A D gene is named only where the DNA matches it firmly. Not every row has a clone size; where given, it reads once, few, many or a size class.

J gene: TRBJ2-1; D gene: NA; CDR3 length: 13; clone size: few; V gene: TRBV20-1; CDR3 DNA: TGCAGTGGGTGGGACGGGAGAATCTATGAGCAGTTCTTC; CDR3 protein: CSGWDGRIYEQFF
J gene: TRBJ2-7; D gene: TRBD2; CDR3 length: 19; clone size: NA; V gene: TRBV20-1; CDR3 DNA: TGCAGTGCTAGAGATCCATCACTAGCGGGAGGGCCGTTCAAGAACGAGCAGTACTTC; CDR3 protein: CSARDPSLAGGPFKNEQYF
J gene: TRBJ2-5; D gene: TRBD2; CDR3 length: 20; clone size: NA; V gene: TRBV7-9; CDR3 DNA: TGTGCCAGCAGCTTAGGGAGACTAGCGGGAGGGCCCTCGTCCTACAATGAGCAGTACTTC; CDR3 protein: CASSLGRLAGGPSSYNEQYF
J gene: TRBJ2-4; D gene: TRBD1; CDR3 length: 15; clone size: NA; V gene: TRBV27; CDR3 DNA: TGTGCCAGCAGTTCCGGGACAGGGGGATACAATGAGCAGTACTTC; CDR3 protein: CASSSGTGGYNEQYF
J gene: TRBJ2-3; D gene: NA; CDR3 length: 11; clone size: many; V gene: TRBV29-1; CDR3 DNA: TGCAGCGTTCCGGCTGGAGATACGCAGTATTTT; CDR3 protein: CSVPAGDTQYF
J gene: TRBJ1-5; D gene: TRBD1; CDR3 length: 12; clone size: NA; V gene: TRBV29-1; CDR3 DNA: TGCAGCGTTGCAGGGGGATCAGAGCCCCAGCATTTT; CDR3 protein: CSVAGGSEPQHF
J gene: TRBJ1-2; D gene: NA; CDR3 length: 11; clone size: NA; V gene: TRBV3-1; CDR3 DNA: TGTGCCAGCAGCCAAGATCGGCGCTACACCTTC; CDR3 protein: CASSQDRRYTF
J gene: TRBJ2-5; D gene: NA; CDR3 length: 16; clone size: NA; V gene: TRBV2; CDR3 DNA: TGTGCCAGCAGCACCGTTTATGGTGGGTTAAAAGAGACCCAGTACTTC; CDR3 protein: CASSTVYGGLKETQYF
J gene: TRBJ2-5; D gene: TRBD2; CDR3 length: 14; clone size: NA; V gene: TRBV18; CDR3 DNA: TGTGCCAGCTCACCAGCGGGAGTGGGGCATGAGCAGTACTTC; CDR3 protein: CASSPAGVGHEQYF
J gene: TRBJ2-4; D gene: TRBD2; CDR3 length: 15; clone size: NA; V gene: TRBV4-1; CDR3 DNA: TGCGCCAGCAGCCAAGAGGGGCGGGAGGATAACATTCAGTACTTC; CDR3 protein: CASSQEGREDNIQYF
J gene: TRBJ2-7; D gene: NA; CDR3 length: 11; clone size: NA; V gene: TRBV6-1; CDR3 DNA: TGTGCCAGCAGTGAAGGGCCCGAGCAGTACTTC; CDR3 protein: CASSEGPEQYF
J gene: TRBJ2-5; D gene: NA; CDR3 length: 14; clone size: NA; V gene: TRBV7-9; CDR3 DNA: TGTGCCAGCAGCTTAGGAGGGGCAGTGAGAGAGCAGTACTTC; CDR3 protein: CASSLGGAVREQYF
J gene: TRBJ2-5; D gene: TRBD2; CDR3 length: 16; clone size: NA; V gene: TRBV5-1; CDR3 DNA: TGCGCCAGCAGCTCTGGACTAGCGGGAGGTTCTGAGACCCAGTACTTC; CDR3 protein: CASSSGLAGGSETQYF
J gene: TRBJ1-6; D gene: NA; CDR3 length: 16; clone size: NA; V gene: TRBV6-5; CDR3 DNA: TGTGCCAGCAGTTACTCGATGACATGGTTGGATTCACCCCTCCACTTT; CDR3 protein: CASSYSMTWLDSPLHF
J gene: TRBJ2-3; D gene: TRBD1; CDR3 length: 13; clone size: few; V gene: TRBV7-7; CDR3 DNA: TGTGCCAGCAGCCTACAGGGGAATGGCGCGCAGTATTTT; CDR3 protein: CASSLQGNGAQYF
J gene: TRBJ2-7; D gene: NA; CDR3 length: 14; clone size: few; V gene: TRBV2; CDR3 DNA: TGTGCCAGCAATCCCTCTGGATCTCTAGGCGAGCAGTACTTC; CDR3 protein: CASNPSGSLGEQYF
J gene: TRBJ2-7; D gene: TRBD2; CDR3 length: 15; clone size: NA; V gene: TRBV29-1; CDR3 DNA: TGCAGCGTCGCCACGGGACTAGTAAACCCATACGAGCAGTACTTC; CDR3 protein: CSVATGLVNPYEQYF
J gene: TRBJ2-7; D gene: TRBD2; CDR3 length: 20; clone size: NA; V gene: TRBV15; CDR3 DNA: TGTGCCACCAGCTCCCTTCGGAGACTAGCGGATCCAGCCCTCTCCTACGAGCAGTACTTC; CDR3 protein: CATSSLRRLADPALSYEQYF
J gene: TRBJ1-1; D gene: NA; CDR3 length: 14; clone size: NA; V gene: TRBV5-1; CDR3 DNA: TGCGCCAGCAGCTTGAATGCGGGGAACACTGAAGCTTTCTTT; CDR3 protein: CASSLNAGNTEAFF
J gene: TRBJ2-7; D gene: TRBD1; CDR3 length: 13; clone size: NA; V gene: TRBV6-1; CDR3 DNA: TGTGCCAGCAGCGGACAGGGGCGCGACGAGCAGTACTTC; CDR3 protein: CASSGQGRDEQYF
J gene: TRBJ2-1; D gene: TRBD2; CDR3 length: 15; clone size: few; V gene: TRBV6-2/TRBV6-3; CDR3 DNA: TGTGCCAGCAGTAGGACTAGCGGGAACTTAAATGAGCAGTTCTTC; CDR3 protein: CASSRTSGNLNEQFF
J gene: TRBJ2-3; D gene: NA; CDR3 length: 14; clone size: NA; V gene: TRBV28; CDR3 DNA: TGTGCCAGCAGTTTGGGGATTTTCACAGATACGCAGTATTTT; CDR3 protein: CASSLGIFTDTQYF
J gene: TRBJ2-7; D gene: TRBD1; CDR3 length: 16; clone size: NA; V gene: TRBV7-3; CDR3 DNA: TGTGCCAGCAGCTTAAGACAGGGCGATTCCTACAATGAGCAGTACTTC; CDR3 protein: CASSLRQGDSYNEQYF
J gene: TRBJ1-2; D gene: TRBD1; CDR3 length: 14; clone size: NA; V gene: TRBV11-2; CDR3 DNA: TGTGCCAGCAGTCCAAACCGGGACAGCAATGGCTACACCTTC; CDR3 protein: CASSPNRDSNGYTF
J gene: TRBJ2-1; D gene: TRBD2; CDR3 length: 15; clone size: NA; V gene: TRBV28; CDR3 DNA: TGTGCCAGCAGGCCGGCAGCGGGAGGGCGCAATGAGCAGTTCTTC; CDR3 protein: CASRPAAGGRNEQFF
J gene: TRBJ2-3; D gene: NA; CDR3 length: 17; clone size: NA; V gene: TRBV4-2; CDR3 DNA: TGTGCCAGCGGCCTCCGACCGGGACCAGCGGCAACAGATACGCAGTATTTT; CDR3 protein: CASGLRPGPAATDTQYF
J gene: TRBJ2-7; D gene: NA; CDR3 length: 15; clone size: NA; V gene: TRBV9; CDR3 DNA: TGTGCCAGCAGCGTAGATGTCGGGAGCTCCTACGAGCAGTACTTC; CDR3 protein: CASSVDVGSSYEQYF
J gene: TRBJ2-1; D gene: TRBD2; CDR3 length: 16; clone size: few; V gene: TRBV15; CDR3 DNA: TGTGCCACCAGCAGAGAGCTGGGGTCGACCGGGACTAGCTTGTTCTTC; CDR3 protein: CATSRELGSTGTSLFF
J gene: TRBJ2-7; D gene: NA; CDR3 length: 13; clone size: NA; V gene: TRBV7-9; CDR3 DNA: TGTGCCAGCAGCTTAACCCAGGGGAACGAGCAGTACTTC; CDR3 protein: CASSLTQGNEQYF
J gene: TRBJ1-2; D gene: NA; CDR3 length: 14; clone size: NA; V gene: TRBV6-1; CDR3 DNA: TGTGCCAGCGCGGCACCCCGGCGGGACTATGGCTACACCTTC; CDR3 protein: CASAAPRRDYGYTF
J gene: TRBJ2-5; D gene: NA; CDR3 length: 16; clone size: few; V gene: TRBV24-1; CDR3 DNA: TGTGCCACCAGTGATTGGAGTAGGCAGGACCAAGAGACCCAGTACTTC; CDR3 protein: CATSDWSRQDQETQYF
J gene: TRBJ2-6; D gene: NA; CDR3 length: 20; clone size: NA; V gene: TRBV24-1; CDR3 DNA: TGTGCCACCAGTGACCCCCCTCGACCGGATCCCCACTCTGGGGCCAACGTCCTGACTTTC; CDR3 protein: CATSDPPRPDPHSGANVLTF
J gene: TRBJ1-2; D gene: NA; CDR3 length: 11; clone size: NA; V gene: TRBV6-5; CDR3 DNA: TGTGCCAGCGGGCCCGACCACGGCTACACCTTC; CDR3 protein: CASGPDHGYTF
J gene: TRBJ2-1; D gene: NA; CDR3 length: 16; clone size: few; V gene: TRBV25-1; CDR3 DNA: TGTGCCAGCAGTGAATTGGAATCGAGCTCCTACAATGAGCAGTTCTTC; CDR3 protein: CASSELESSSYNEQFF
J gene: TRBJ1-2; D gene: TRBD1; CDR3 length: 14; clone size: NA; V gene: TRBV7-9; CDR3 DNA: TGTGCCAGCAACTCGCTGACAGGGGGCTTTGGCTACACCTTC; CDR3 protein: CASNSLTGGFGYTF
J gene: TRBJ2-7; D gene: NA; CDR3 length: 14; clone size: few; V gene: TRBV7-9; CDR3 DNA: TGTGCCAGCAGCTCCTGGACAGACTCCTACGAGCAGTACTTC; CDR3 protein: CASSSWTDSYEQYF
J gene: TRBJ2-1; D gene: TRBD2; CDR3 length: 17; clone size: NA; V gene: TRBV11-2; CDR3 DNA: TGTGCCAGCAGCTTAAAATCAGCGGGAGCTAAAAATAATGAGCAGTTCTTC; CDR3 protein: CASSLKSAGAKNNEQFF
J gene: TRBJ2-7; D gene: NA; CDR3 length: 13; clone size: once; V gene: TRBV20-1; CDR3 DNA: TGCAGTGTTAAAGGGAGACAGGCCTACGAGCAGTACTTC; CDR3 protein: CSVKGRQAYEQYF
J gene: TRBJ2-3; D gene: TRBD2; CDR3 length: 16; clone size: NA; V gene: TRBV27; CDR3 DNA: TGTGCCAGCAGTTGGTCTAGCGGGGACCACACAGATACGCAGTATTTT; CDR3 protein: CASSWSSGDHTDTQYF
J gene: TRBJ2-5; D gene: NA; CDR3 length: 14; clone size: NA; V gene: TRBV12-3/TRBV12-4; CDR3 DNA: TGTGCCAGCAGCACAGTTCAGGGGAAAGAGACCCAGTACTTC; CDR3 protein: CASSTVQGKETQYF
J gene: TRBJ2-3; D gene: NA; CDR3 length: 14; clone size: many; V gene: TRBV9; CDR3 DNA: TGTGCCAGCAGCAATGGACCCTTCACAGATACGCAGTATTTT; CDR3 protein: CASSNGPFTDTQYF
J gene: TRBJ1-5; D gene: NA; CDR3 length: 17; clone size: NA; V gene: TRBV5-5; CDR3 DNA: TGTGCCAGCAGCTTGTCTAGGGTGGCAGGGCTGAATCAGCCCCAGCATTTT; CDR3 protein: CASSLSRVAGLNQPQHF
J gene: TRBJ2-7; D gene: TRBD2; CDR3 length: 16; clone size: NA; V gene: TRBV12-3/TRBV12-4; CDR3 DNA: TGTGCCAGCAGTTTGGGCGGGAGGAGTATAAATTACGAGCAGTACTTC; CDR3 protein: CASSLGGRSINYEQYF
J gene: TRBJ2-3; D gene: NA; CDR3 length: 14; clone size: NA; V gene: TRBV9; CDR3 DNA: TGTGCCAGCAGCCAGAGGGTGGAGCGAGGTACGCAGTATTTT; CDR3 protein: CASSQRVERGTQYF
J gene: TRBJ2-5; D gene: NA; CDR3 length: 14; clone size: NA; V gene: TRBV2; CDR3 DNA: TGTGCCAGCAGTGAAATGGGTTCCTACAATGAGCAGTACTTC; CDR3 protein: CASSEMGSYNEQYF
J gene: TRBJ2-5; D gene: NA; CDR3 length: 13; clone size: NA; V gene: TRBV6-1; CDR3 DNA: TGTGCCAGCAGCGGGACTTTAGAAGAGACCCAGTACTTC; CDR3 protein: CASSGTLEETQYF
J gene: TRBJ1-1; D gene: NA; CDR3 length: 12; clone size: NA; V gene: TRBV10-3; CDR3 DNA: TGTGCCCTATCGGACGGGAACACTGAAGCTTTCTTT; CDR3 protein: CALSDGNTEAFF
J gene: TRBJ2-5; D gene: NA; CDR3 length: 12; clone size: NA; V gene: TRBV29-1; CDR3 DNA: TGCAGCGTTTCACAGAGCCAAGAGACCCAGTACTTC; CDR3 protein: CSVSQSQETQYF
J gene: TRBJ2-1; D gene: NA; CDR3 length: 14; clone size: NA; V gene: TRBV6-1; CDR3 DNA: TGTGCCAGCAGTACGGGGGCCGTAGACAATGAGCAGTTCTTC; CDR3 protein: CASSTGAVDNEQFF
J gene: TRBJ1-3; D gene: NA; CDR3 length: 14; clone size: NA; V gene: TRBV10-3; CDR3 DNA: TGTGCCATCAGTGACCCGGACAGCGGAAACACCATATATTTT; CDR3 protein: CAISDPDSGNTIYF
J gene: TRBJ2-3; D gene: TRBD2; CDR3 length: 16; clone size: once; V gene: TRBV12-3/TRBV12-4; CDR3 DNA: TGTGCCAGCAGTTTGTGGCTAGCGGGGCTCACAGATACGCAGTATTTT; CDR3 protein: CASSLWLAGLTDTQYF
J gene: TRBJ2-7; D gene: NA; CDR3 length: 17; clone size: NA; V gene: TRBV15; CDR3 DNA: TGTGCCACCAGCAGAACCCACCTAGCCCGGAGGTACGATGAGCAGTACTTC; CDR3 protein: CATSRTHLARRYDEQYF
J gene: TRBJ1-2; D gene: TRBD1; CDR3 length: 11; clone size: NA; V gene: TRBV7-2; CDR3 DNA: TGTGCCAGCAGCTCCGGGACAGGGTTCACCTTC; CDR3 protein: CASSSGTGFTF
J gene: TRBJ2-1; D gene: NA; CDR3 length: 13; clone size: NA; V gene: TRBV12-3/TRBV12-4; CDR3 DNA: TGTGCCAGCAGACCCCGGGCCTACAATGAGCAGTTCTTC; CDR3 protein: CASRPRAYNEQFF
J gene: TRBJ1-5; D gene: NA; CDR3 length: 13; clone size: NA; V gene: TRBV10-3; CDR3 DNA: TGTGCCATCGTGGGAGCCATCGGTCAGCCCCAGCATTTT; CDR3 protein: CAIVGAIGQPQHF
J gene: TRBJ2-7; D gene: TRBD1; CDR3 length: 14; clone size: NA; V gene: TRBV5-1; CDR3 DNA: TGCGCCAGCCGCCCAAGGACAGGGGTCATGGAGCAGTACTTC; CDR3 protein: CASRPRTGVMEQYF
J gene: TRBJ2-3; D gene: NA; CDR3 length: 12; clone size: NA; V gene: TRBV30; CDR3 DNA: TGTGCCTGGGACGGCGGGACAGATACGCAGTATTTT; CDR3 protein: CAWDGGTDTQYF